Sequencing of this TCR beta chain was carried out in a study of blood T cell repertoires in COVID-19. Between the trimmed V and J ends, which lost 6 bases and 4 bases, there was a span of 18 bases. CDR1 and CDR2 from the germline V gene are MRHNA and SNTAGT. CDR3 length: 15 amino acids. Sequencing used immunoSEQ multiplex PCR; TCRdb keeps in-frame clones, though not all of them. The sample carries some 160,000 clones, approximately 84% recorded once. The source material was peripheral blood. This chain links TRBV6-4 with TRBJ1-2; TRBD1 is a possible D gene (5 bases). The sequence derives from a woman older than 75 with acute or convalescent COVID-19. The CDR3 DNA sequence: TGTGCCAGCAGAGGTCTGTCGGGGGTTGGCTATGGCTACACCTTC. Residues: CASRGLSGVGYGYTF.